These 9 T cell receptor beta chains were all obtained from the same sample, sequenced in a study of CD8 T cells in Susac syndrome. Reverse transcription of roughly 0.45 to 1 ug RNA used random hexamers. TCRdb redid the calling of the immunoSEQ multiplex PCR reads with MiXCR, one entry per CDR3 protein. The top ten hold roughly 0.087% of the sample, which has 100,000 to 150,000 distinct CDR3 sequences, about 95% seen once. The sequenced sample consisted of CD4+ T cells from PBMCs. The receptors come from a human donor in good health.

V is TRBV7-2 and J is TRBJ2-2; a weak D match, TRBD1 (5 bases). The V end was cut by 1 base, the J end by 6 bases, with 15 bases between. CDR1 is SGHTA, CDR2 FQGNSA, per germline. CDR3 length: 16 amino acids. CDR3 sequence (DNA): TGTGCCAGCAGCTTAGTATGGGGCCTACAATCCGGGGAGCTGTTTTTT. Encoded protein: CASSLVWGLQSGELFF. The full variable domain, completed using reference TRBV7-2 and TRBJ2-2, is GAGVSQSPSNKVTEKGKDVELRCDPISGHTALYWYRQSLGQGLEFLIYFQGNSAPDKSGLPSDRFSAERTGGSVSTLTIQRTQQEDSAVYLCASSLVWGLQSGELFFGEGSRLTVL.

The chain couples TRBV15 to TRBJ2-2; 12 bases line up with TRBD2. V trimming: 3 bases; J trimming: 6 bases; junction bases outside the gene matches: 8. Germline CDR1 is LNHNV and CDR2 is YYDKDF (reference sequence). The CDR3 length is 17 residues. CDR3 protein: CATSSPLAGGRPGELFF. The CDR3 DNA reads TGTGCCACCAGCAGCCCGCTAGCGGGAGGGCGTCCCGGGGAGCTGTTTTTT.

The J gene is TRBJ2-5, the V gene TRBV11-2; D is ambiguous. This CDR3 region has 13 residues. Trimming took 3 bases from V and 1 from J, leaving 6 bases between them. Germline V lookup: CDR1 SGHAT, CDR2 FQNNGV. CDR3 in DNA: TGTGCCAGCAGCTTGACGGTCCAAGAGACCCAGTACTTC. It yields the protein CASSLTVQETQYF.

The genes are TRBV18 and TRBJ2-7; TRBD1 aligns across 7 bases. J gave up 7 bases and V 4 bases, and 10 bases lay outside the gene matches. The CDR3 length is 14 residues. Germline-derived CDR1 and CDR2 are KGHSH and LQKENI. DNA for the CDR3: TGTGCCAGCTCACTAGGACAGGTCCTGGGTGAGCAGTACTTC. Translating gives CASSLGQVLGEQYF.

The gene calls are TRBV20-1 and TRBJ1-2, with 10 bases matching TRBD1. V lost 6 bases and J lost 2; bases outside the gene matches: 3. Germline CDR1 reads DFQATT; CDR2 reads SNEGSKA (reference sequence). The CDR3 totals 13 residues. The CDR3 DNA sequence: TGCAGTGCCAGACAGGGGGCAAACTATGGCTACACCTTC. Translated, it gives CSARQGANYGYTF.

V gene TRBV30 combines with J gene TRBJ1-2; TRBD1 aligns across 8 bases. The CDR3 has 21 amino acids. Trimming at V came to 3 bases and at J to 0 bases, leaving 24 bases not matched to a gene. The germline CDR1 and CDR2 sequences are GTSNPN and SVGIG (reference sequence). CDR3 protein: CAWSRLLLWAGGIEPNYGYTF. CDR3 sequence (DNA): TGTGCCTGGAGCCGTCTCCTCCTCTGGGCAGGGGGCATCGAACCTAACTATGGCTACACCTTC. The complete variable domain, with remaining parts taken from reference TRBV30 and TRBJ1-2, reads SQTIHQWPATLVQPVGSPLSLECTVEGTSNPNLYWYRQAAGRGLQLLFYSVGIGQISSEVPQNLSASRPQDRQFILSSKKLLLSDSGFYLCAWSRLLLWAGGIEPNYGYTFGSGTRLTVV.

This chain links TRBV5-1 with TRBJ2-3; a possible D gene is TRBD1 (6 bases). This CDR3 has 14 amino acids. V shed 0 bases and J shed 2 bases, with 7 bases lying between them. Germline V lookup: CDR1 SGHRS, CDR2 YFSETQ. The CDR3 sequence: CASSLDRVTDTQYF. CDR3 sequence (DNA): TGCGCCAGCAGCTTGGACAGGGTCACAGATACGCAGTATTTT.

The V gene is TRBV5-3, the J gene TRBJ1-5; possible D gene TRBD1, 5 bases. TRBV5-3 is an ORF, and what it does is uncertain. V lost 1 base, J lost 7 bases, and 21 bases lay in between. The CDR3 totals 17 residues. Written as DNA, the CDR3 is TGTGCCAGAAGCTTGATGGGACTCCCGCCTGGGTGCCAGCCCCAGCATTTT. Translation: CARSLMGLPPGCQPQHF.

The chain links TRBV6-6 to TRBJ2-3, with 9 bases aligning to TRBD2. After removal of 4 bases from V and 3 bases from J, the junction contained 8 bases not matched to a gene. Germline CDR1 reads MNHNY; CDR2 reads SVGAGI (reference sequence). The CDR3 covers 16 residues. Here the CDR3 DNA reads TGTGCCAGCAGTTCCATAGCGGGAGTGAGTACAGATACGCAGTATTTT. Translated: CASSSIAGVSTDTQYF.